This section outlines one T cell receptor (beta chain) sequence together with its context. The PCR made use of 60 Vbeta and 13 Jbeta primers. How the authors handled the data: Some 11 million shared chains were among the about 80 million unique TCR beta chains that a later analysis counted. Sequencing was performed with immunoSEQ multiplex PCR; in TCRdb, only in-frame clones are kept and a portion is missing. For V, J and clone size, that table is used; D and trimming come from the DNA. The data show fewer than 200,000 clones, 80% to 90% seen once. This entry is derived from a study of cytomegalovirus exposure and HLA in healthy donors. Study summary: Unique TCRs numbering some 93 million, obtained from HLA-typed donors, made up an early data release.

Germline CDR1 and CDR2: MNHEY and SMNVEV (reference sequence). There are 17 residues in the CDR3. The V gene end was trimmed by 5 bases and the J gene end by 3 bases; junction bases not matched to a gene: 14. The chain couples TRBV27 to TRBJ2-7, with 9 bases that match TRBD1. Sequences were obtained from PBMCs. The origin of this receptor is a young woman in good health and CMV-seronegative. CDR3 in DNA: TGTGCCAGCAGTACTCCTCGTCCGACAGGGGGGCACTACGAGCAGTACTTC. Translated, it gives CASSTPRPTGGHYEQYF.